The 20 T cell receptor beta chains presented below share a single source sample, sequenced in a study of beta chain features in type 1 diabetes. Study-wide points: For Type 1 diabetes patients, all four CD4+ subsets carried TCRB CDR3s that were moderately but significantly shorter.

Expressed TCRB transcripts were sequenced because the isolated RNA had all been reverse transcribed beforehand. Data came from immunoSEQ multiplex PCR; TCRdb stores just in-frame clones and leaves some out. Here the sample spans a few hundred thousand clones, 15% being singletons. These receptors lack a known antigen. The sequenced material came from naive CD4+ T cells from blood. The receptor set was obtained from a man aged 18 to 29 with type 1 diabetes.

The rearrangement joins TRBV4-1 to TRBJ1-5; 7 nucleotides align to TRBD1. Looked up from germline, CDR1 is MGHRA and CDR2 is YSYEKL. The CDR3 contains 16 residues. Unmatched junction bases numbered 5, after V lost 1 base and J lost 2 bases. The CDR3 sequence: CASSQGQGGGNQPQHF. The CDR3 DNA reads TGCGCCAGCAGCCAAGGTCAGGGGGGAGGCAATCAGCCCCAGCATTTT.

The V call is TRBV29-1, the J call TRBJ2-1; D might be TRBD2 (5 bases). In germline, CDR1 is SQVTM, CDR2 ANQGSEA. V shed 6 bases and J shed 5 bases, with 20 bases lying between them. The CDR3 has 15 residues. The CDR3, as DNA: TGCAGCGTCCAAAAAGGACGCGGGTTCCACAATGAGCAGTTCTTC. Translating it yields CSVQKGRGFHNEQFF.

This clone was observed a handful of times. The rearrangement uses TRBV28 and TRBJ2-2, with D possibly TRBD2 on 5 matching bases. V lost 4 bases and J 2 bases, leaving 11 bases between the germline ends. The CDR3 extends over 15 amino acids. Germline V gene data show CDR1 as MDHEN and CDR2 as SYDVKM. CDR3 nucleotide sequence: TGTGCCAGCAGTTCCCCCGGGGTTAACACCGGGGAGCTGTTTTTT. It encodes CASSSPGVNTGELFF.

This clone was seen only a few times. The rearrangement links TRBV5-5 to TRBJ1-1, with D uncertain. Trimming took off 4 bases at V and 1 base at J, with 8 bases between the two ends. The CDR3 length is 13 residues. Germline values: CDR1 SGHKS, CDR2 YYEKEE (reference sequence). The CDR3 sequence: CASSLVRNTEAFF. The CDR3 coding sequence is TGTGCCAGCAGCCTAGTCCGGAACACTGAAGCTTTCTTT.

This clone has only a few counts. The V and J genes are TRBV27 and TRBJ1-2; a weak D match, TRBD1 (6 bases). Trimming cost V 5 bases and J 5 bases, with 18 bases left between them. CDR1 is MNHEY and CDR2 is SMNVEV in the germline V gene (reference sequence). The CDR3 extends over 15 amino acids. The CDR3 sequence is CASSPTTGSTYGYTF. CDR3 in DNA: TGTGCCAGCAGTCCGACGACAGGCTCCACATATGGCTACACCTTC.

This clone was observed a handful of times. The chain recombines TRBV30 with TRBJ2-5; 10 nucleotides line up with TRBD1. The germline CDR1 and CDR2 sequences are GTSNPN and SVGIG (reference sequence). CDR3 length: 14 amino acids. Losses at the gene ends were 2 bases for V and 4 bases for J; bases not matched to a gene: 4. The chain's CDR3 is CAWSRDRGRETQYF. CDR3 DNA sequence: TGTGCCTGGAGTCGGGACAGGGGACGAGAGACCCAGTACTTC.

V and J are TRBV9 and TRBJ2-5; 9 bases align to TRBD1. Germline assignment: CDR1 SGDLS and CDR2 YYNGEE. Trimming cost V 0 bases and J 4 bases; bases outside gene matches: 1. The CDR3 runs 14 residues. The CDR3 here is CASSVGTGAETQYF. The CDR3 DNA follows: TGTGCCAGCAGCGTAGGGACAGGGGCAGAGACCCAGTACTTC. The full variable domain, its missing parts supplied by reference TRBV9 and TRBJ2-5, is DSGVTQTPKHLITATGQRVTLRCSPRSGDLSVYWYQQSLDQGLQFLIQYYNGEERAKGNILERFSAQQFPDLHSELNLSSLELGDSALYFCASSVGTGAETQYFGPGTRLLVL.

In this sample, this clone turned up a few times. The chain has TRBV4-3 and TRBJ1-4; 7 bases map to TRBD1. Germline V lookup: CDR1 LGHNA, CDR2 YSLEER. Trimming at V came to 4 bases and at J to 5 bases, leaving 4 bases not matched to a gene. The length of the CDR3 is 14 residues. CDR3 protein: CASSRLQGNEKLFF. The CDR3 DNA is TGCGCCAGCAGCCGACTACAGGGGAATGAAAAACTGTTTTTT.

The CDR3 bases are TGTGCCAGCTTTACTTCCATACTTCAGGATTTCACAGATACGCAGTATTTT. Translated, it gives CASFTSILQDFTDTQYF. V and J are TRBV7-9 and TRBJ2-3; D is uncertain. CDR1 is SEHNR, CDR2 FQNEAQ, per germline (reference sequence). The CDR3 runs to 17 residues. Trimming pared 8 bases from V and 2 bases from J, leaving 23 bases between.

V is TRBV7-6 and J is TRBJ2-5; D ambiguous. The germline V gene encodes CDR1 SGHVS and CDR2 FNYEAQ. The CDR3 runs to 14 residues. The V gene lost 4 bases and the J gene lost 5 bases, with 14 bases spanning the gap. The CDR3 bases are TGTGCCAGCAGCTCCCTCAGGCGTGTCGAGACCCAGTACTTC. It encodes CASSSLRRVETQYF.

This clone came up a few times. J is TRBJ2-7 and V is TRBV5-1, with a possible D match to TRBD1 (5 bases). The V end lost 0 bases, the J end lost 0 bases, and 7 bases lay between the germline ends. Germline assignment: CDR1 SGHRS and CDR2 YFSETQ. The length of the CDR3 is 14 residues. The CDR3: CASSLEGASYEQYF. The CDR3 DNA is TGCGCCAGCAGCTTGGAAGGGGCCTCCTACGAGCAGTACTTC.

This clone was counted only a few times. The CDR3 nucleotides read TGTGCCAGCAGCCAAGACAAAGGAACGGCGGGAGGGGATACCGAGCAGTACTTC. Translating gives CASSQDKGTAGGDTEQYF. The V call is TRBV4-2, the J call TRBJ2-7; TRBD2 matches at 9 bases. V trimming: 0 bases; J trimming: 6 bases; junction bases outside the gene matches: 15. The CDR3 extends over 18 amino acids. Germline lookup yields CDR1 LGHNA and CDR2 YNFKEQ.

The chain employs TRBV28 and TRBJ2-7; TRBD1 aligns across 8 bases. Germline CDR1 is MDHEN and CDR2 is SYDVKM. The junction had 10 bases not matched to a gene; V was cut back by 6 bases and J by 0 bases. The CDR3 has 16 residues. The CDR3, as DNA: TGTGCCAGCAGCCCCGCCGGACAGGGATTCTCCTACGAGCAGTACTTC. It specifies CASSPAGQGFSYEQYF.

This clone was seen a few times. The chain uses TRBV2 and TRBJ2-7; a weak D match, TRBD1 (5 bases). V was shortened by 4 bases and J by 2 bases, with 9 bases between the two germline ends. CDR3 length equals 13 residues. In germline, CDR1 is SNHLY, CDR2 FYNNEI. The CDR3 coding sequence is TGTGCCAGCAGTGTGCCAGGGCCCTACGAGCAGTACTTC. It translates to CASSVPGPYEQYF.

This sequence joins TRBV28 and TRBJ2-7; 10 bases are shared with TRBD1. This CDR3 has 15 residues. Germline CDR1 is MDHEN and CDR2 is SYDVKM. Trimming took 4 bases from V and 4 from J; bases not matched to a gene: 7. Here the CDR3 reads CASSSGTGAPYEQYF. The CDR3 region has the DNA TGTGCCAGCAGTTCCGGGACAGGGGCGCCATACGAGCAGTACTTC.

The V call is TRBV7-9, the J call TRBJ2-2; D unclear. Trimming stripped 1 base from V and 5 bases from J, with 8 bases between. Germline V lookup: CDR1 SEHNR, CDR2 FQNEAQ (reference sequence). The CDR3 covers 14 residues. Here the CDR3 DNA reads TGTGCCAGCAGCTTAGTCGTGTTGACCGGGGAGCTGTTTTTT. Protein sequence: CASSLVVLTGELFF.

This clone has more than one count but fewer than ten. The genes are TRBV11-2 and TRBJ2-3, with TRBD2 identical over 8 bases. This CDR3 is 14 amino acids long. The germline gives CDR1 SGHAT, CDR2 FQNNGV. The J segment lost 0 bases and the V segment lost 10 bases, leaving 6 bases of the junction unmatched. CDR3 loop: CAIKRGFSTDTQYF. DNA for the CDR3: TGTGCCATTAAGCGGGGGTTTAGCACAGATACGCAGTATTTT.

This clone has just a few counts. This rearrangement joins TRBV5-1 to TRBJ2-5, with TRBD2 identical over 9 bases. CDR3 size: 15 residues. Germline CDR1 reads SGHRS; CDR2 reads YFSETQ. J lost 5 bases, V lost 3 bases, and 8 bases had no gene match. As DNA, the CDR3 is TGCGCCAGCAGCTCTGGTAGCGGGGGTACGGAGACCCAGTACTTC. Protein: CASSSGSGGTETQYF. The whole variable domain, remainder taken from reference TRBV5-1 and TRBJ2-5, is KAGVTQTPRYLIKTRGQQVTLSCSPISGHRSVSWYQQTPGQGLQFLFEYFSETQRNKGNFPGRFSGRQFSNSRSEMNVSTLELGDSALYLCASSSGSGGTETQYFGPGTRLLVL.

The chain has TRBV7-9 and TRBJ2-7; TRBD2 is a possible D gene (6 bases). The V and J ends lost 1 base and 7 bases respectively, with 11 bases between them. The length of the CDR3 is 13 residues. Germline assignment: CDR1 SEHNR and CDR2 FQNEAQ (reference sequence). CDR3 DNA: TGTGCCAGCAGCTTAGTCACTAGCACTGAGCAGTACTTC. Amino acid sequence: CASSLVTSTEQYF.

The chain is built from TRBV13 and TRBJ2-1; 8 bases are a match to TRBD1. The CDR3 spans 15 residues. The V segment lost 5 bases and the J segment 8 bases; nucleotides outside the gene matches: 11. Germline CDR1 PRHDT, CDR2 FYEKMQ (reference sequence). CDR3 loop: CASSNRGTGSHEQFF. The CDR3 nucleotides read TGTGCCAGCAGCAACCGAGGGACAGGTTCTCATGAGCAGTTCTTC. Full variable domain (outside the CDR3, taken from reference TRBV13 and TRBJ2-1): AAGVIQSPRHLIKEKRETATLKCYPIPRHDTVYWYQQGPGQDPQFLISFYEKMQSDKGSIPDRFSAQQFSDYHSELNMSSLELGDSALYFCASSNRGTGSHEQFFGPGTRLTVL.